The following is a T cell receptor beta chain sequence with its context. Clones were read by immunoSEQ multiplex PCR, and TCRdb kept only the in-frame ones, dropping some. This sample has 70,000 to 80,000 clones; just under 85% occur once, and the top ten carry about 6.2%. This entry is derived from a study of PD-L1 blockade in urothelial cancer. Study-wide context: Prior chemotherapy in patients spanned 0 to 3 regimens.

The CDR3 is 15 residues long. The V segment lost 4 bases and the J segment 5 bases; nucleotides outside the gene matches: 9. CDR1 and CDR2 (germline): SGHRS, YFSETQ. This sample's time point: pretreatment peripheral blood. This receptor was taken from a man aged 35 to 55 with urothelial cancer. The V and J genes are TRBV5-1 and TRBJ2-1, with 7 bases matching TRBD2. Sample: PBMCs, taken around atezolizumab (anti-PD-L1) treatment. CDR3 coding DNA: TGCGCCAGCAGCCCCGGGGGACTAACCGACAATGAGCAGTTCTTC. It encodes CASSPGGLTDNEQFF.